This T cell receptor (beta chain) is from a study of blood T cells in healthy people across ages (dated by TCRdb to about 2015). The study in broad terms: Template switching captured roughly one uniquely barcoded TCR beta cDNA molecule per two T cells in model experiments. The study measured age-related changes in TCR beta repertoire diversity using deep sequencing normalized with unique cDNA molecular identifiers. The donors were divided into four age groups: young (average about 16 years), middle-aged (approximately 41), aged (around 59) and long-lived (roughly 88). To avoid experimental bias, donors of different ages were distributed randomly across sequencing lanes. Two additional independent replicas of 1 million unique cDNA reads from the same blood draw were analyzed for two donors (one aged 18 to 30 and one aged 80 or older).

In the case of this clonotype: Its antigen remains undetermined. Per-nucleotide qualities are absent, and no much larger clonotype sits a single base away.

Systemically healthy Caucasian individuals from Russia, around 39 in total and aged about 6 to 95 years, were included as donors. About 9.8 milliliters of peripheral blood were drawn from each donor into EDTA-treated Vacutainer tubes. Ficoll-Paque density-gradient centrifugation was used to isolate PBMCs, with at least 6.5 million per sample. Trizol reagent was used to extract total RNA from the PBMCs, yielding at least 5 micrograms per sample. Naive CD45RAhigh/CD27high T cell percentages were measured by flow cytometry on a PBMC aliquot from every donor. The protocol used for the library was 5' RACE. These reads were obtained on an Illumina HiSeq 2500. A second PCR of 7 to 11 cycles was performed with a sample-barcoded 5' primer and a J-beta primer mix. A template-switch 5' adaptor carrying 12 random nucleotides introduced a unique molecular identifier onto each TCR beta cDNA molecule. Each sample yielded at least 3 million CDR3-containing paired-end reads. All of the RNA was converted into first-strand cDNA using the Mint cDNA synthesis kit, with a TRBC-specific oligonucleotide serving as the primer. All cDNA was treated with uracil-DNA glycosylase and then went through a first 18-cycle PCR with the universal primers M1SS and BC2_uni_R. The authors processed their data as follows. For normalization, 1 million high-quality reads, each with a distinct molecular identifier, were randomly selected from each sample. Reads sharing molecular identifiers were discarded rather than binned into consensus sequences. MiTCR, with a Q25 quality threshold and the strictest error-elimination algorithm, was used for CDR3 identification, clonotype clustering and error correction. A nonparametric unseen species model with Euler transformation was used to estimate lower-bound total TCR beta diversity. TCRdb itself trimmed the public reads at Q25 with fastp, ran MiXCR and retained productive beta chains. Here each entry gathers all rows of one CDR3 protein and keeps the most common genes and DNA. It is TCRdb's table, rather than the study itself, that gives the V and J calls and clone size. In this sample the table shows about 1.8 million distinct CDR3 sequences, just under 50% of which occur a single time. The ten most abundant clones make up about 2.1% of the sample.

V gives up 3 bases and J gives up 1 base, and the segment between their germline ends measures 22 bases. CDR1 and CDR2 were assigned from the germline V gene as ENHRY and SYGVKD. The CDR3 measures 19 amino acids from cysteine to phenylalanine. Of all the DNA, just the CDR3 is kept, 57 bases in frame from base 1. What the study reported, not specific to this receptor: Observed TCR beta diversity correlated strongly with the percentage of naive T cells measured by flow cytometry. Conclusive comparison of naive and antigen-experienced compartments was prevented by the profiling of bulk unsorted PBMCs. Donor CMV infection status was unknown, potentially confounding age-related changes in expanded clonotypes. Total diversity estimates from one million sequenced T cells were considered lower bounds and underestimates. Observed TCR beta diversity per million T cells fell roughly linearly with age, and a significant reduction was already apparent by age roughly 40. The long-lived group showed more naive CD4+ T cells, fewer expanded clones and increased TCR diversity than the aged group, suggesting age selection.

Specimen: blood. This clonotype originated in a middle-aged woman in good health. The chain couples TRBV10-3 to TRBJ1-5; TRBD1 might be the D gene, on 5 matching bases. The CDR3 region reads CAISDSFHPRGQSNQPQHF. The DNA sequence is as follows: TGTGCCATCAGTGACTCATTCCATCCTAGGGGTCAAAGCAATCAGCCCCAGCATTTT.